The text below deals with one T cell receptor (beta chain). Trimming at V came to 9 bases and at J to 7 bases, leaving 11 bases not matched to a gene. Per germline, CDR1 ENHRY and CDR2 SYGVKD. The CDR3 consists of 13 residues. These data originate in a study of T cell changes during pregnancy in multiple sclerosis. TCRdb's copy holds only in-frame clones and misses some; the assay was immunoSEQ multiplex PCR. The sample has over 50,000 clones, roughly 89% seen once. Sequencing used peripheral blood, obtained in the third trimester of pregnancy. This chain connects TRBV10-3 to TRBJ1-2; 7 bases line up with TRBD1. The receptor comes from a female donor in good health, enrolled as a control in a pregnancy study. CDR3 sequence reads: CAISGTEKAGYTF. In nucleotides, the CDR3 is TGTGCCATATCCGGGACAGAGAAAGCTGGCTACACCTTC.